The 30 T cell receptor beta chains given below trace back to one sample, sequenced in a study of cytomegalovirus exposure and HLA in healthy donors. 60 Vbeta and 13 Jbeta primers were used in PCR. Sequencing used immunoSEQ multiplex PCR; TCRdb keeps in-frame clones, though not all of them. Its table lists over 55,000 clones. The sequenced sample was PBMCs. These receptors were collected from a boy under 18 in good health and CMV-seronegative.

The genes are TRBV7-9 and TRBJ2-7; 8 nucleotides align to TRBD1. Germline CDR1 and CDR2: SEHNR and FQNEAQ (reference sequence). Unmatched junction bases numbered 8, after V lost 1 base and J lost 6 bases. CDR3 length equals 15 residues. The chain's CDR3 is CASSLGFRGRGEQYF. CDR3 nucleotides: TGTGCCAGCAGCTTAGGATTCAGGGGGCGAGGCGAGCAGTACTTC.

To note about this clone: The CDR3 carries no conserved terminal phenylalanine or tryptophan, so it likely arises from a read error. Because the CDR3's place on the DNA is in doubt, the DNA is left out and the CDR3 is given as listed by TCRdb. The rearrangement joins TRBV27 to TRBJ1-1. The CDR3 region is 13 residues in length, termini included. Germline V gene data show CDR1 as MNHEY and CDR2 as SMNVEV (reference sequence). The CDR3 is CASSSIDSGLSSL.

The V and J genes are TRBV30 and TRBJ1-1; TRBD1 aligns across 9 bases. The CDR3 sequence is 14 residues long. Germline V gene sequence: CDR1 GTSNPN, CDR2 SVGIG (reference sequence). Trimming took 5 bases from V and 5 from J; bases not matched to a gene: 9. The CDR3 DNA sequence: TGTGCCTGGGGTGGACAGGGGATAAGGACTGAAGCTTTCTTT. It is translated as CAWGGQGIRTEAFF.

The chain employs TRBV11-2 and TRBJ2-7, with 8 bases matching TRBD1. Germline CDR1 and CDR2: SGHAT and FQNNGV. The V gene end was trimmed by 6 bases and the J gene end by 4 bases; junction bases not matched to a gene: 11. This CDR3 region has 15 residues. The DNA of the CDR3 is TGTGCCAGCAGTCATCCCAGGGGGCGCGTGTACGAGCAGTACTTC. Its protein product is CASSHPRGRVYEQYF.

A note on this clone: This CDR3 is missing its conserved last phenylalanine or tryptophan, likely due to a read error. It is unclear where the CDR3 begins or ends on the DNA, so no DNA is shown, and the CDR3 is as TCRdb lists it. The chain has TRBV19 and TRBJ2-6; whether TRBD1, the table's D call, matches the DNA was not checked. In germline, CDR1 is LNHDA, CDR2 SQIVND (reference sequence). Counting both end residues, the CDR3 totals 13 amino acids. CDR3 region: CASSICQSDMDLM.

The chain joins TRBV29-1 to TRBJ1-2, with 7 bases aligning to TRBD1. This CDR3 has 13 residues. The V gene end was trimmed by 8 bases and the J gene end by 8 bases; junction bases not matched to a gene: 14. Germline V lookup: CDR1 SQVTM, CDR2 ANQGSEA. The CDR3: CSINRGTDGGYTF. CDR3 bases: TGCAGCATAAACAGGGGAACGGATGGGGGCTACACCTTC. Using reference TRBV29-1 and TRBJ1-2 for the parts outside the CDR3, the full variable domain is SAVISQKPSRDICQRGTSLTIQCQVDSQVTMMFWYRQQPGQSLTLIATANQGSEATYESGFVIDKFPISRPNLTFSTLTVSNMSPEDSSIYLCSINRGTDGGYTFGSGTRLTVV.

The chain couples TRBV6-5 to TRBJ1-1; D ambiguous. This CDR3 is built from 15 residues. Trimming took off 0 bases at V and 3 bases at J, with 11 bases between the two ends. Germline V gene sequence: CDR1 MNHEY, CDR2 SVGAGI. The CDR3 spells CASSYSLQSDTEAFF. The DNA for the CDR3 is TGTGCCAGCAGTTACTCGCTACAGTCCGACACTGAAGCTTTCTTT.

The J gene is TRBJ1-1, the V gene TRBV11-2; the match to TRBD1 covers 7 bases. The junction had 11 bases not matched to a gene; V was cut back by 5 bases and J by 5 bases. The CDR3 is made up of 15 amino acids. The germline V gene encodes CDR1 SGHAT and CDR2 FQNNGV. The CDR3 region is CASSERTGSVTEAFF. CDR3 bases: TGTGCCAGCAGCGAACGGACAGGTTCCGTAACTGAAGCTTTCTTT.

The chain joins TRBV9 to TRBJ2-7; 7 bases match TRBD2. The germline CDR1 and CDR2 sequences are SGDLS and YYNGEE. There are 14 residues in the CDR3. With 4 bases clipped from V and 4 bases from J, the junction kept 8 bases outside the gene matches. CDR3 bases: TGTGCCAGCAGCACCGGTGGGGGGGAGTACGAGCAGTACTTC. As protein: CASSTGGGEYEQYF.

This clone registers medium-sized by frequency. The chain uses TRBV19 and TRBJ1-1; TRBD1 aligns across 8 bases. Germline trimming cut 5 bases from V and 5 bases from J; bases unmatched to any gene: 10. This CDR3 has 15 residues. Germline loops: CDR1 LNHDA, CDR2 SQIVND (reference sequence). CDR3: CASSVYRTGTTEAFF. Written as DNA, the CDR3 is TGTGCCAGTAGTGTCTACCGGACAGGGACGACTGAAGCTTTCTTT.

The V and J genes are TRBV30 and TRBJ2-1; 9 bases agree with TRBD2. CDR1 is GTSNPN, CDR2 SVGIG, per germline (reference sequence). After removal of 8 bases from V and 1 base from J, the junction contained 6 bases not matched to a gene. The CDR3 is made up of 14 amino acids. CDR3 bases: TGTGCCCTCAGGCGGGAGGGGTCCTACAATGAGCAGTTCTTC. This translates into CALRREGSYNEQFF.

The V and J genes are TRBV5-1 and TRBJ1-4; TRBD1 agrees at 7 bases. V dropped 4 bases and J dropped 8; count of bases not matched to a gene: 8. The CDR3 loop spans 14 amino acids. Germline CDR1 and CDR2: SGHRS and YFSETQ. The CDR3 sequence: CASSPIGGGEKLFF. The DNA of the CDR3 is TGCGCCAGCAGCCCAATAGGGGGCGGCGAAAAACTGTTTTTT.

V usage is TRBV7-4 and J usage is TRBJ1-5; tentatively, D is TRBD1 (6 bases). Germline V lookup: CDR1 SGHVT, CDR2 SQSDAQ. Trimming left V 1 base short and J 2 bases short, with 9 bases between. CDR3 length equals 15 residues. CDR3: CASSLVRGRNQPQHF. As DNA, the CDR3 is TGTGCCAGCAGCTTAGTCAGGGGCCGCAATCAGCCCCAGCATTTT.

The chain uses TRBV6-1 and TRBJ1-2, with a tentative D call TRBD1 (5 bases). This CDR3 contains 13 residues. Germline-derived CDR1 and CDR2 are MNHNS and SASEGT. V was trimmed by 6 bases and J by 6 bases, leaving 14 bases between them. The DNA of the CDR3 is TGTGCCAGCAGCGCAACAGGTCCCCATGGCTACACCTTC. The encoded protein is CASSATGPHGYTF.

V gene TRBV7-9 combines with J gene TRBJ2-3; perhaps TRBD1 as D (7 bases). Per the germline V gene, CDR1 is SEHNR and CDR2 is FQNEAQ (reference sequence). V was cut by 1 base and J by 4 bases, with 15 bases left in between. The CDR3 has 16 amino acids. CDR3 sequence reads: CASSLGQGGNADTQYF. The CDR3 nucleotides are TGTGCCAGCAGCTTAGGACAGGGAGGTAACGCAGATACGCAGTATTTT.

This rearrangement joins TRBV7-2 to TRBJ1-2, with D hard to call. Germline CDR1 SGHTA, CDR2 FQGNSA. The ends were cut back, 1 base at V and 8 bases at J, with 8 bases in the middle. The CDR3 length is 12 residues. For the CDR3, the DNA is TGTGCCAGCAGCTTAGTGGTCGCGGGCTACACCTTC. This translates into CASSLVVAGYTF.

The CDR3 loop is CASRGTGFYNEQFF. CDR3 DNA: TGTGCCAGCAGAGGGACAGGTTTTTACAATGAGCAGTTCTTC. The chain has TRBV25-1 and TRBJ2-1; 8 bases are shared with TRBD1. The CDR3 runs to 14 residues. Germline V CDR1 and CDR2: MGHDK, SYGVNS. With V trimmed by 6 bases and J by 4 bases, 5 bases remained unmatched.

V gene TRBV7-9 combines with J gene TRBJ2-7; tentative D call: TRBD1 (6 bases). Trimming cost V 5 bases and J 0 bases, with 8 bases left between them. CDR1 and CDR2 from the germline V gene are SEHNR and FQNEAQ (reference sequence). The CDR3 has 13 residues. The DNA for the CDR3 is TGTGCCAGCAGCCGGGACATCTCCTACGAGCAGTACTTC. Residues: CASSRDISYEQYF. The whole variable domain, filled in from reference TRBV7-9 and TRBJ2-7, reads DTGVSQNPRHKITKRGQNVTFRCDPISEHNRLYWYRQTLGQGPEFLTYFQNEAQLEKSRLLSDRFSAERPKGSFSTLEIQRTEQGDSAMYLCASSRDISYEQYFGPGTRLTVT.

The rearrangement joins TRBV21-1 to TRBJ2-7; the table calls TRBD2, which could not be checked here. TRBV21-1 is marked as a pseudogene. This CDR3 has 14 amino acids. CDR3 protein: CAICDPGKQYEQYF. The CDR3 DNA is TGTGCCATCTGCGATCCGGGAAAACAGTACGAGCAGTACTTC.

CDR3 nucleotide sequence: TGTGCCAGCAGCCACCCCGGGACTCTAGCAGGGGGAAATGAGCAGTTCTTC. Protein: CASSHPGTLAGGNEQFF. The chain uses TRBV4-2 and TRBJ2-1, with a possible D match to TRBD1 (7 bases). The CDR3 consists of 17 residues. The germline V and J ends were trimmed by 3 bases and 7 bases, with 22 bases remaining between them. In germline, CDR1 is LGHNA, CDR2 YNFKEQ.

This chain links TRBV6-5 with TRBJ1-1, with D tentatively TRBD1 (6 bases). CDR3 length equals 14 residues. Germline V CDR1 and CDR2: MNHEY, SVGAGI. V lost 8 bases and J 0 bases, leaving 13 bases between the germline ends. CDR3 in amino acids: CASSLGDMNTEAFF. The CDR3 DNA reads as TGTGCCAGCTCGTTAGGGGACATGAACACTGAAGCTTTCTTT.

The V gene is TRBV5-1, the J gene TRBJ2-2; D is uncertain. The germline gives CDR1 SGHRS, CDR2 YFSETQ. Trimming stripped 2 bases from V and 7 bases from J, with 15 bases between. The CDR3 sequence is 15 residues long. The CDR3 sequence: CASSFSPVSSGELFF. The CDR3, as DNA: TGCGCCAGCAGCTTCTCCCCCGTCTCGAGCGGGGAGCTGTTTTTT. The full variable domain, rest sourced from reference TRBV5-1 and TRBJ2-2, is KAGVTQTPRYLIKTRGQQVTLSCSPISGHRSVSWYQQTPGQGLQFLFEYFSETQRNKGNFPGRFSGRQFSNSRSEMNVSTLELGDSALYLCASSFSPVSSGELFFGEGSRLTVL.

As DNA, the CDR3 is TGTGCCAGCAGCAATGCCCGGACAGGAGAGCAGTTCTTC. Translation gives CASSNARTGEQFF. V and J are TRBV7-2 and TRBJ2-1; the match to TRBD1 covers 7 bases. Per the germline V gene, CDR1 is SGHTA and CDR2 is FQGNSA. CDR3 size: 13 residues. The junction had 8 bases not matched to a gene; V was cut back by 5 bases and J by 10 bases.

V gene TRBV30 combines with J gene TRBJ2-2; D not resolved. CDR1 and CDR2 from the germline V gene are GTSNPN and SVGIG (reference sequence). The V end lost 0 bases, the J end lost 7 bases, and 12 bases lay between the germline ends. The CDR3 has 14 amino acids. The CDR3 loop reads CAWSVLRSSGELFF. CDR3 DNA sequence: TGTGCCTGGAGTGTACTGCGGTCTAGCGGGGAGCTGTTTTTT.

The rearrangement joins TRBV2 to TRBJ1-5; D perhaps matches TRBD1 (6 bases). The CDR3 runs to 14 residues. Germline lookup yields CDR1 SNHLY and CDR2 FYNNEI. V lost 3 bases, J lost 5 bases, and 11 bases lay in between. The CDR3 DNA reads TGTGCCAGCAGTGATGACAGGACTGATCAGCCCCAGCATTTT. Translating gives CASSDDRTDQPQHF.

The rearrangement joins TRBV11-2 to TRBJ1-4; no clear D. The CDR3 covers 16 residues. Trimming cost V 0 bases and J 2 bases, with 10 bases left between them. The germline V gene has CDR1 SGHAT and CDR2 FQNNGV. In DNA, the CDR3 is TGTGCCAGCAGCTTAGAGATGGGAGGCACTAATGAAAAACTGTTTTTT. Its protein product is CASSLEMGGTNEKLFF.

Here the CDR3 reads CASNEGQGSNSPLHF. The CDR3 coding sequence is TGTGCCAGCAACGAGGGACAGGGGTCGAATTCACCCCTCCACTTT. This chain connects TRBV7-9 to TRBJ1-6, with 10 bases fitting TRBD1. V shed 7 bases and J 7 bases; nucleotides not matched to a gene: 7. The CDR3 has 15 amino acids. Germline V gene data show CDR1 as SEHNR and CDR2 as FQNEAQ (reference sequence).

This sequence joins TRBV6-5 and TRBJ2-5, with TRBD2 identical over 8 bases. Germline loops: CDR1 MNHEY, CDR2 SVGAGI. Losses at the gene ends were 6 bases for V and 2 bases for J; bases not matched to a gene: 8. The CDR3 sequence is 15 residues long. The CDR3 sequence is CASSQVGGAQETQYF. The DNA for the CDR3 is TGTGCCAGCAGCCAAGTCGGGGGGGCTCAAGAGACCCAGTACTTC.

The chain links TRBV5-1 to TRBJ2-3, with 7 bases matching TRBD2. Germline V gives CDR1 SGHRS, CDR2 YFSETQ. Losses at the gene ends were 5 bases for V and 5 bases for J; bases not matched to a gene: 5. This CDR3 spans 13 amino acids. This CDR3 is CASRAGVGDTQYF. In DNA form, the CDR3 reads TGCGCCAGCAGGGCGGGGGTGGGAGATACGCAGTATTTT.

CDR3 sequence: CASSPAGVNNQPQHF. As DNA, the CDR3 is TGCGCCAGCAGCCCGGCGGGGGTCAATAATCAGCCCCAGCATTTT. This chain connects TRBV5-1 to TRBJ1-5, with TRBD1 as a possible D gene (5 bases). CDR3 size: 15 residues. Germline CDR1 and CDR2: SGHRS and YFSETQ. V lost 4 bases to trimming and J lost 4 bases, with 15 bases between them.